This T cell receptor (beta chain) derives from a study of blood T cell repertoires in COVID-19. Cohort allocation depended upon clinical history that participants reported. There are 15 residues in the CDR3. V lost 0 bases, J lost 0 bases, and 3 bases stayed unmatched. Germline-derived CDR1 and CDR2 are SGDLS and YYNGEE. The table came from immunoSEQ multiplex PCR; TCRdb's copy has only in-frame clones and leaves some out. The profile shows around 360,000 clones, roughly 87% of them singletons. What was sequenced was PBMCs or T cells enriched from blood (not recorded which). The TCR originated in a woman in her 30s who had recovered from COVID-19. The chain combines TRBV9 with TRBJ2-7; 7 nucleotides align to TRBD1. The CDR3 nucleotides read TGTGCCAGCAGCGTAGCAGGGGGTTTCTCCTACGAGCAGTACTTC. Translating it yields CASSVAGGFSYEQYF. The full variable domain, its missing parts supplied by reference TRBV9 and TRBJ2-7, is DSGVTQTPKHLITATGQRVTLRCSPRSGDLSVYWYQQSLDQGLQFLIQYYNGEERAKGNILERFSAQQFPDLHSELNLSSLELGDSALYFCASSVAGGFSYEQYFGPGTRLTVT.